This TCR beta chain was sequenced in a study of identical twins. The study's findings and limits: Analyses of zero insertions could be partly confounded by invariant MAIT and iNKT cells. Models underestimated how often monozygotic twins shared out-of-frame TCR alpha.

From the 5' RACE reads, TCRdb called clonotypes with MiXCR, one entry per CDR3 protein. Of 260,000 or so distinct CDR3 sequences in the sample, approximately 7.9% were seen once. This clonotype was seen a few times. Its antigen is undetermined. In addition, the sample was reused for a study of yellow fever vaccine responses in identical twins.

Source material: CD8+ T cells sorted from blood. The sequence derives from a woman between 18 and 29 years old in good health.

CDR3 in amino acids: CASSPEGGAAVYEQYF. The CDR3 DNA follows: TGTGCCAGCAGCCCCGAGGGGGGGGCCGCCGTCTACGAGCAGTACTTC. J is TRBJ2-7 and V is TRBV3-1, with D perhaps TRBD2 (7 bases). This CDR3 region has 16 residues. The V and J ends lost 4 bases and 3 bases respectively, with 19 bases between them. Germline V CDR1 and CDR2: LGHDT, YNNKEL (reference sequence).